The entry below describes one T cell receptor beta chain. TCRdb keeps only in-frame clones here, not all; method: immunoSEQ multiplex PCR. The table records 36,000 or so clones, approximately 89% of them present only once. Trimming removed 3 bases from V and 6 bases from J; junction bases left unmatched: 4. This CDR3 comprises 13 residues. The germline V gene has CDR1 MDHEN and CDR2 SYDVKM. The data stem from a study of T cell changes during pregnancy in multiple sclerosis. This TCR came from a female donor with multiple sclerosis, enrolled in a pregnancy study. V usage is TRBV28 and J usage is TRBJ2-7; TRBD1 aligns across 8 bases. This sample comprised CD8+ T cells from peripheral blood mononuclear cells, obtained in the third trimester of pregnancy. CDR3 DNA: TGTGCCAGCAGTTTGACAGGGGAGGCCGAGCAGTACTTC. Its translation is CASSLTGEAEQYF.